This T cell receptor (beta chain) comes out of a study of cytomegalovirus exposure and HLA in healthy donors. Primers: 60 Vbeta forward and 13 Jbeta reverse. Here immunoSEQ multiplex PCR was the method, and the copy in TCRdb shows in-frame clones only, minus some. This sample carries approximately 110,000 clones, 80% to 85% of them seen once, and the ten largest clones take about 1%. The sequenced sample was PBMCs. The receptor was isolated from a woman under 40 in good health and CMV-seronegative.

This chain's CDR3 is CASSQDREAGRPQHF. CDR3 sequence (DNA): TGTGCCAGCAGCCAAGATAGGGAGGCGGGGAGGCCCCAGCATTTT. This rearrangement joins TRBV4-2 to TRBJ1-5; no definite D call. The V and J ends lost 0 bases and 9 bases respectively, with 15 bases between them. The germline CDR1 and CDR2 sequences are LGHNA and YNFKEQ. The CDR3 is made up of 15 amino acids.